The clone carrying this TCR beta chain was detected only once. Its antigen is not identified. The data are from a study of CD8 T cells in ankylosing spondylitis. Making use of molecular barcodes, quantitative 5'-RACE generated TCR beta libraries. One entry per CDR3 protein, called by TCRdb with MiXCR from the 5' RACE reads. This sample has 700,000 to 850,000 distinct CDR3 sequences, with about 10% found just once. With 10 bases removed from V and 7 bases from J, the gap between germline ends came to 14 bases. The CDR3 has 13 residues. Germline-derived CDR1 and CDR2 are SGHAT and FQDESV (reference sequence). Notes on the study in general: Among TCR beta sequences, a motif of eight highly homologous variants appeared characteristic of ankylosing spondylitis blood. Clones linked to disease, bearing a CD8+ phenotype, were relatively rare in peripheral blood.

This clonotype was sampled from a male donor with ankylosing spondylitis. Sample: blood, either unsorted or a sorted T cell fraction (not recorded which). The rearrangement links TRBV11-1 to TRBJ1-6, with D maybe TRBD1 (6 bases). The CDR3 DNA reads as TGTGCCACCACCGGGACACACAATTCACCCCTCCACTTT. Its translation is CATTGTHNSPLHF.